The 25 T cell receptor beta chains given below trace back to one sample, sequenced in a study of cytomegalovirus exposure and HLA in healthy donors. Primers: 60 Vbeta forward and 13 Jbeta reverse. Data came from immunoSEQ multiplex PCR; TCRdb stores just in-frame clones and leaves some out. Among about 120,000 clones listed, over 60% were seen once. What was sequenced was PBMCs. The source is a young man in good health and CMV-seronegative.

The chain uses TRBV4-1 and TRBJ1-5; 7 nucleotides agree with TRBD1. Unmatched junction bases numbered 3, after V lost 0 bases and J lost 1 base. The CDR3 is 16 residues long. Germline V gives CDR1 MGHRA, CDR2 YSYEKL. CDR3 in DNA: TGCGCCAGCAGCCAAGATGGACAGGCGAGCAATCAGCCCCAGCATTTT. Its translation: CASSQDGQASNQPQHF.

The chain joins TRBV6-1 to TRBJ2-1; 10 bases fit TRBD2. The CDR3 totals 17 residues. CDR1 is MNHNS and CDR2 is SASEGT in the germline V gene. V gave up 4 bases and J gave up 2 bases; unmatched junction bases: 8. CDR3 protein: CASSGGHSGRPYNEQFF. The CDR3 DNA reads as TGTGCCAGCAGTGGGGGACATAGCGGGAGGCCCTACAATGAGCAGTTCTTC.

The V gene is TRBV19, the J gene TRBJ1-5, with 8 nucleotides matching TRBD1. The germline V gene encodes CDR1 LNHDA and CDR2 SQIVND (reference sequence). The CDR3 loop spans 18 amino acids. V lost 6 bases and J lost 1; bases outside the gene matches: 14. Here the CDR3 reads CASRLDRQGAGSNQPQHF. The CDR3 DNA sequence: TGTGCCAGTAGGTTAGACAGGCAGGGGGCCGGGAGCAATCAGCCCCAGCATTTT.

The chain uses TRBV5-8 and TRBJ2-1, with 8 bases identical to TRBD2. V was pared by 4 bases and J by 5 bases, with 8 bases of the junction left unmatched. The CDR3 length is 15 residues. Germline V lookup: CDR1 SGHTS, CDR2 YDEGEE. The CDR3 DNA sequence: TGTGCCAGCAGCGGCGGGACTAGGGTTAACAATGAGCAGTTCTTC. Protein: CASSGGTRVNNEQFF.

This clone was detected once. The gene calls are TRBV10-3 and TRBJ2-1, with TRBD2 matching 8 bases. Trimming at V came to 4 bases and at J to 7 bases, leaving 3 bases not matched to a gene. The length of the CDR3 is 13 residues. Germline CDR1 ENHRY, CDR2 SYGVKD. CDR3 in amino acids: CAISGTSPNEQFF. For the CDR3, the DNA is TGTGCCATCAGTGGGACTAGCCCGAATGAGCAGTTCTTC.

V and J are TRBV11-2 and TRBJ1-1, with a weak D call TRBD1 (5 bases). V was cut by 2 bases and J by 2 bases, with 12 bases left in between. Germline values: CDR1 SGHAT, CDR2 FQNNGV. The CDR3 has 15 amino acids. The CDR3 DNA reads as TGTGCCAGCAGCTTAATGGGGGGTTTAAACACTGAAGCTTTCTTT. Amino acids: CASSLMGGLNTEAFF.

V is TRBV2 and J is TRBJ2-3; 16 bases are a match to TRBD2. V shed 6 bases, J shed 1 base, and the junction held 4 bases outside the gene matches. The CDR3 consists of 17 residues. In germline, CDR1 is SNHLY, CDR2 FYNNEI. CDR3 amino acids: CASSTGTSGRGTDTQYF. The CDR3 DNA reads TGTGCCAGCAGCACCGGGACTAGCGGGAGGGGCACAGATACGCAGTATTTT.

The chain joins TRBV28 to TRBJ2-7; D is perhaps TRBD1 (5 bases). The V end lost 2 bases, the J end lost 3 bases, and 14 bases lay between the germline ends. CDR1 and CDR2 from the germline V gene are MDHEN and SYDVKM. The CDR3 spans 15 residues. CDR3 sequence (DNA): TGTGCCAGCAGTTTAATAACAGGAAGAAGCTACGAGCAGTACTTC. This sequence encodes CASSLITGRSYEQYF.

CDR3 in amino acids: CASSPRQGTNYGYTF. The DNA of the CDR3 is TGTGCCAGCAGTCCAAGACAGGGAACTAACTATGGCTACACCTTC. The J gene is TRBJ1-2, the V gene TRBV28; the match to TRBD1 covers 7 bases. The ends lost 5 bases at V and 0 bases at J; junction bases unmatched: 6. Germline V gene sequence: CDR1 MDHEN, CDR2 SYDVKM. The CDR3 spans 15 residues.

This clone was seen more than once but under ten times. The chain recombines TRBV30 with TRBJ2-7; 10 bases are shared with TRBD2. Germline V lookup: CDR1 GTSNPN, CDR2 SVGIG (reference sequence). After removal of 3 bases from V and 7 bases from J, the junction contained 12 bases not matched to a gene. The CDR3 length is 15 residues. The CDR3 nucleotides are TGTGCCTGGAGGTCTAGGACTAGCGGTGGTCTTGAGCAGTACTTC. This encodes CAWRSRTSGGLEQYF.

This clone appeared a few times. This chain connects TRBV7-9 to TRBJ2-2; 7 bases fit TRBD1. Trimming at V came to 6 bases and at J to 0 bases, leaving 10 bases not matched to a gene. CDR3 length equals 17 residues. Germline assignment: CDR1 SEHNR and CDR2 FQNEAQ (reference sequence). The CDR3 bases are TGTGCCAGCAGGTCTGACAGGGAGAAGGCGAACACCGGGGAGCTGTTTTTT. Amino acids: CASRSDREKANTGELFF.

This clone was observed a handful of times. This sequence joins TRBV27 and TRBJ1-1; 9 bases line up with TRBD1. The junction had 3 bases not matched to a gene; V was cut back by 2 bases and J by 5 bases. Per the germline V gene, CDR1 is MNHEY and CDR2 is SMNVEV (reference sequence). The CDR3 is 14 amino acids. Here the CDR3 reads CASSLNRGRTEAFF. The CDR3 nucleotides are TGTGCCAGCAGTTTAAACAGGGGGCGAACTGAAGCTTTCTTT.

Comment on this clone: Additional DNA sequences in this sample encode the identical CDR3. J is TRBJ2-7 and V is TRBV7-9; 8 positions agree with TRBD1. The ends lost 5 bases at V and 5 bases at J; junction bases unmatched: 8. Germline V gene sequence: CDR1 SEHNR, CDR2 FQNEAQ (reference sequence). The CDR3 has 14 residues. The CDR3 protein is CASSHQGARNEQYF. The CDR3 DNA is TGTGCCAGCAGCCACCAGGGGGCGCGGAACGAGCAGTACTTC.

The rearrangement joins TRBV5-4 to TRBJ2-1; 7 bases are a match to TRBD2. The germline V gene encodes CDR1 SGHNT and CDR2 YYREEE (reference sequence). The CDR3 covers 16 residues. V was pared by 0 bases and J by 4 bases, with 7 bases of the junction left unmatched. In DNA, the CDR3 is TGTGCCAGCAGCTTGGACTGGCCTAGCGGTTACAATGAGCAGTTCTTC. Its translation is CASSLDWPSGYNEQFF.

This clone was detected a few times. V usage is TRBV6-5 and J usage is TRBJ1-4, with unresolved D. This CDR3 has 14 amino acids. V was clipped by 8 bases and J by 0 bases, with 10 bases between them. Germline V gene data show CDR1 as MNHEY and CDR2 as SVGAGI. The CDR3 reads CASSQKTTNEKLFF. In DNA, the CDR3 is TGTGCCAGCTCCCAGAAAACAACTAATGAAAAACTGTTTTTT.

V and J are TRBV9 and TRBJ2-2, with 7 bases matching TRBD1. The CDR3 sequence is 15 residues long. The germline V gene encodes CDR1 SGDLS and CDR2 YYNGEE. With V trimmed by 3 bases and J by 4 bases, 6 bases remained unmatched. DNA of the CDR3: TGTGCCAGCAGCGCCCGACAGGGCGGCACCGGGGAGCTGTTTTTT. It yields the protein CASSARQGGTGELFF.

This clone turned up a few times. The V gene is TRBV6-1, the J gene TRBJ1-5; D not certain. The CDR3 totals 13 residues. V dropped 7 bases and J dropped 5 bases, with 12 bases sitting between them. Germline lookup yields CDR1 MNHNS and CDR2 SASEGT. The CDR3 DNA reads TGTGCCAGCACTGGGCAGCGGTATCAGCCCCAGCATTTT. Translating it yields CASTGQRYQPQHF.

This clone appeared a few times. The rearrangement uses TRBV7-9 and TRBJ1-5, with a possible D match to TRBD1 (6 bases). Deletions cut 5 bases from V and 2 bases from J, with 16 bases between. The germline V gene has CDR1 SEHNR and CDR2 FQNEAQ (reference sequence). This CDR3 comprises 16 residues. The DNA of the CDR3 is TGTGCCAGCAGCCCCGCACAGGGCTGGCGCAATCAGCCCCAGCATTTT. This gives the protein CASSPAQGWRNQPQHF.

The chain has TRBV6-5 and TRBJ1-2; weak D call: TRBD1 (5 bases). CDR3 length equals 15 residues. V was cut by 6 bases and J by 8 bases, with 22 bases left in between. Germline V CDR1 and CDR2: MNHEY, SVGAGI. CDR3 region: CASSTLGRDMGGYTF. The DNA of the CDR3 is TGTGCCAGCAGCACCCTAGGCAGGGATATGGGGGGCTACACCTTC.

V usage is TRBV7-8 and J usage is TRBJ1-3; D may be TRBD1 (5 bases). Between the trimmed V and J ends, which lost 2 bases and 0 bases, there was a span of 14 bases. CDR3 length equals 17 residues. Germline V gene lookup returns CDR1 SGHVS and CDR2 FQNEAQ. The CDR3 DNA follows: TGTGCCAGCAGCTTACTGATGGGGGGATCCTCTGGAAACACCATATATTTT. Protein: CASSLLMGGSSGNTIYF.

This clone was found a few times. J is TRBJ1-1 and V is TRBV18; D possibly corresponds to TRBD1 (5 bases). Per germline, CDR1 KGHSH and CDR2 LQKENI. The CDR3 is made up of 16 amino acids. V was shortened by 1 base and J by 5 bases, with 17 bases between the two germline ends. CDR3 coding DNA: TGTGCCAGCTCACCACTGAGCGTTCTAAGGGGAACTGAAGCTTTCTTT. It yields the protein CASSPLSVLRGTEAFF.

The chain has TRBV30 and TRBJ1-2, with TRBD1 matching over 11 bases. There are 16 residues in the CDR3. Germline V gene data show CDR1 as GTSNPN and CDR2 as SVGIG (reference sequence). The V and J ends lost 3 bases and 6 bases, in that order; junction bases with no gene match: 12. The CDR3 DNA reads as TGTGCCTGGAGCGAAGGGACAGGGGGTTGGGGGCATGGCTACACCTTC. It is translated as CAWSEGTGGWGHGYTF.

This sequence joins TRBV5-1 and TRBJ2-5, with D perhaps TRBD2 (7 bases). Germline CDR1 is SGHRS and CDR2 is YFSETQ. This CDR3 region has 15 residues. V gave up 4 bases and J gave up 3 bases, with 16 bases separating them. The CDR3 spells CASSPPRGGEETQYF. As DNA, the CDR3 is TGCGCCAGCAGCCCCCCCAGGGGAGGGGAAGAGACCCAGTACTTC.

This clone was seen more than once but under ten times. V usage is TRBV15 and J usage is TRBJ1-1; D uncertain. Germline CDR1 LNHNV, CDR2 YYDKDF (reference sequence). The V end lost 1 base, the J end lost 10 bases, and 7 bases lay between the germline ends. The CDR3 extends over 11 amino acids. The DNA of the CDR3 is TGTGCCACCAGCAGAGGCAGGCGAGCTTTCTTT. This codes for CATSRGRRAFF.

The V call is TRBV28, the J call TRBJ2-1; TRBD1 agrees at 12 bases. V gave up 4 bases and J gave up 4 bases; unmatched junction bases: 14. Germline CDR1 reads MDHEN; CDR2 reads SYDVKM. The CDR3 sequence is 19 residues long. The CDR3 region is CASSSPGQGALRPYNEQFF. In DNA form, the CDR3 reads TGTGCCAGCAGTTCCCCGGGACAGGGGGCCCTCCGTCCGTACAATGAGCAGTTCTTC. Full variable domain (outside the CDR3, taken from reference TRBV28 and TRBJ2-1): DVKVTQSSRYLVKRTGEKVFLECVQDMDHENMFWYRQDPGLGLRLIYFSYDVKMKEKGDIPEGYSVSREKKERFSLILESASTNQTSMYLCASSSPGQGALRPYNEQFFGPGTRLTVL.